The 30 T cell receptor beta chains below all came from one sample that was sequenced in a study of cytomegalovirus exposure and HLA in healthy donors. The PCR contained 60 Vbeta and 13 Jbeta primers. Clones were sequenced by immunoSEQ multiplex PCR, and TCRdb holds only the in-frame ones, with some missing. The table has about 140,000 clones, around 79% seen once. Material: PBMCs. The receptors here all came from a man in his forties in good health and CMV-seropositive.

V is TRBV5-1 and J is TRBJ2-1; perhaps TRBD2 as D (5 bases). The CDR3 is 15 residues long. V was cut by 0 bases and J by 2 bases, with 9 bases left in between. Per germline, CDR1 SGHRS and CDR2 YFSETQ. The CDR3 DNA reads TGCGCCAGCAGCTTGGCGGTGACTACCTACAATGAGCAGTTCTTC. It translates to CASSLAVTTYNEQFF.

The chain has TRBV28 and TRBJ1-3, with 8 bases matching TRBD1. The V segment lost 6 bases and the J segment 6 bases; nucleotides outside the gene matches: 7. The CDR3 totals 14 residues. Per germline, CDR1 MDHEN and CDR2 SYDVKM. CDR3 bases: TGTGCCAGCAGCCCAGGGGGCGGAGAAAACACCATATATTTT. As protein: CASSPGGGENTIYF.

V is TRBV9 and J is TRBJ1-1; D ambiguous. Per germline, CDR1 SGDLS and CDR2 YYNGEE. CDR3 size: 11 residues. Trimming stripped 4 bases from V and 3 bases from J, with 4 bases between. The CDR3 is CASSPYTEAFF. DNA for the CDR3: TGTGCCAGCAGCCCCTACACTGAAGCTTTCTTT.

This clone occurred a few times. The chain recombines TRBV6-1 with TRBJ1-2, with TRBD1 matching 8 bases. V lost 3 bases and J lost 4; bases outside the gene matches: 4. In germline, CDR1 is MNHNS, CDR2 SASEGT. The CDR3 is made up of 14 amino acids. Written as DNA, the CDR3 is TGTGCCAGCAGTGATTTGGACAGGGTCTATGGCTACACCTTC. As protein: CASSDLDRVYGYTF.

The V gene is TRBV27, the J gene TRBJ1-5; the match to TRBD1 covers 9 bases. The ends lost 5 bases at V and 7 bases at J; junction bases unmatched: 6. CDR3 length: 14 residues. CDR1 and CDR2 from the germline V gene are MNHEY and SMNVEV (reference sequence). The CDR3 coding sequence is TGTGCCAGCAGTCCGTACAGGGGGCTACAGCCCCAGCATTTT. This codes for CASSPYRGLQPQHF.

The chain links TRBV7-9 to TRBJ1-3; TRBD1 aligns across 7 bases. Germline assignment: CDR1 SEHNR and CDR2 FQNEAQ (reference sequence). V lost 11 bases, J lost 4 bases, and 8 bases stayed unmatched. The CDR3 spans 13 residues. This CDR3 reads CAGTGVGGNTIYF. As DNA, the CDR3 is TGTGCCGGCACAGGGGTAGGGGGAAACACCATATATTTT.

The rearrangement joins TRBV9 to TRBJ2-3; 10 bases are shared with TRBD2. V dropped 3 bases and J dropped 2; count of bases not matched to a gene: 6. Germline CDR1 is SGDLS and CDR2 is YYNGEE. This CDR3 has 16 amino acids. CDR3 in DNA: TGTGCCAGCAGCGCCCGACTAGCGGGCCACACAGATACGCAGTATTTT. Protein sequence: CASSARLAGHTDTQYF.

The gene calls are TRBV5-4 and TRBJ2-1, with 9 bases lining up with TRBD2. Germline V gene data show CDR1 as SGHNT and CDR2 as YYREEE (reference sequence). The V gene end was trimmed by 1 base and the J gene end by 7 bases; junction bases not matched to a gene: 18. The CDR3 is 19 amino acids. This CDR3 is CASSLSRLRAGGPLNEQFF. CDR3 nucleotides: TGTGCCAGCAGCTTGAGTCGGCTGCGGGCGGGAGGGCCTCTGAATGAGCAGTTCTTC.

The chain employs TRBV6-5 and TRBJ2-3; 12 bases map to TRBD2. CDR3 size: 16 residues. CDR1 is MNHEY, CDR2 SVGAGI, per germline. V was pared by 0 bases and J by 7 bases, with 5 bases of the junction left unmatched. This CDR3 reads CASSYSTSGRWYTQYF. The CDR3, as DNA: TGTGCCAGCAGTTACTCAACTAGCGGGAGGTGGTATACGCAGTATTTT.

This clone was seen a single time. The chain couples TRBV2 to TRBJ1-6; TRBD1 is a possible D gene (5 bases). CDR3 length: 13 residues. V lost 3 bases and J lost 10, with 10 bases in between. Per the germline V gene, CDR1 is SNHLY and CDR2 is FYNNEI. CDR3 sequence: CASSDQGGSPLHF. In DNA, the CDR3 is TGTGCCAGCAGTGACCAGGGAGGGTCACCCCTCCACTTT.

J is TRBJ2-5 and V is TRBV6-1; 8 nucleotides agree with TRBD2. CDR1 and CDR2 from the germline V gene are MNHNS and SASEGT. The trim removed 2 bases at V and 5 bases at J, leaving 1 base unmatched. This CDR3 has 13 residues. The CDR3 bases are TGTGCCAGCAGTGAACTAGCGGGTGAGACCCAGTACTTC. It codes for CASSELAGETQYF.

As to this clone: A read error may account for a junction end that differs from germline. The genes are TRBV7-9 and TRBJ2-1; TRBD1 matches 8 bases. The germline V gene has CDR1 SEHNR and CDR2 FQNEAQ (reference sequence). The CDR3 sequence is 12 residues long. The CDR3 spells CSSNQGAGEQFF. The CDR3 nucleotides are TGTTCCAGCAACCAGGGGGCGGGTGAGCAGTTCTTC.

Within the sample, this clone is medium-sized (0.01 to 0.1%). This CDR3 is also generated by other DNA sequences in the sample. The chain joins TRBV29-1 to TRBJ1-5; 7 nucleotides agree with TRBD1. The germline CDR1 and CDR2 sequences are SQVTM and ANQGSEA. V trimming: 6 bases; J trimming: 6 bases; junction bases outside the gene matches: 8. The CDR3 length is 13 residues. The CDR3 DNA reads as TGCAGCGTCCCAGGACAGGCGGGTCAGCCCCAGCATTTT. Translating it yields CSVPGQAGQPQHF.

The rearrangement uses TRBV2 and TRBJ2-3, with TRBD2 matching over 9 bases. The ends lost 1 base at V and 1 base at J; junction bases unmatched: 0. CDR3 length equals 15 residues. Germline V CDR1 and CDR2: SNHLY, FYNNEI. The CDR3: CASSEGTSGTDTQYF. Written as DNA, the CDR3 is TGTGCCAGCAGTGAAGGGACTAGCGGCACAGATACGCAGTATTTT.

V usage is TRBV9 and J usage is TRBJ2-7; D gene ambiguous. This CDR3 comprises 14 residues. Trimming shortened V by 2 bases and J by 5 bases, and 14 bases separated the two germline ends. Germline V gene sequence: CDR1 SGDLS, CDR2 YYNGEE. For the CDR3, the DNA is TGTGCCAGCAGCGTTACTGACAACCCCCACGAGCAGTACTTC. Translated: CASSVTDNPHEQYF.

This rearrangement joins TRBV7-9 to TRBJ2-7, with 9 bases identical to TRBD1. This CDR3 has 15 residues. V was clipped by 7 bases and J by 0 bases; unmatched bases: 7. The germline V gene has CDR1 SEHNR and CDR2 FQNEAQ (reference sequence). The CDR3 sequence is CASTRQGEYSYEQYF. The CDR3 DNA sequence: TGTGCCAGCACCCGACAGGGGGAATACTCCTACGAGCAGTACTTC.

This sequence joins TRBV21-1 and TRBJ1-5; the table assigns TRBD1, which was not confirmed against the DNA. TRBV21-1 represents a pseudogene. The length of the CDR3 is 16 residues. Here the CDR3 reads CASSSRQSRSNQPQHF. CDR3 in DNA: TGTGCCAGCAGCTCCCGACAGAGCCGTAGCAATCAGCCCCAGCATTTT.

This chain uses TRBV29-1 with TRBJ2-1, with a tentative D call TRBD2 (5 bases). With 7 bases removed from V and 9 bases from J, the gap between germline ends came to 19 bases. CDR3 length: 13 amino acids. Germline V gives CDR1 SQVTM, CDR2 ANQGSEA. CDR3: CSGGVLGNGEQFF. CDR3 sequence (DNA): TGCAGCGGGGGAGTTTTAGGGAACGGTGAGCAGTTCTTC.

The rearrangement links TRBV27 to TRBJ1-4; 9 positions agree with TRBD1. The CDR3 consists of 16 residues. CDR1 MNHEY and CDR2 SMNVEV come from the germline V gene (reference sequence). The J segment lost 4 bases and the V segment lost 3 bases, leaving 6 bases of the junction unmatched. CDR3 in DNA: TGTGCCAGCAGTTTGACGGACAGGGGCTATAATGAAAAACTGTTTTTT. Its translation: CASSLTDRGYNEKLFF.

This sequence joins TRBV7-3 and TRBJ2-2, with 8 bases aligning to TRBD1. The CDR3 is 15 residues long. The germline V gene has CDR1 SGHTA and CDR2 FQGTGA. Trimming cost V 2 bases and J 4 bases; bases outside gene matches: 3. CDR3 residues: CASSLGTGLTGELFF. The CDR3 bases are TGTGCCAGCAGCTTAGGGACAGGCCTCACCGGGGAGCTGTTTTTT. Full variable domain (remainder filled in from reference TRBV7-3 and TRBJ2-2): GAGVSQTPSNKVTEKGKYVELRCDPISGHTALYWYRQSLGQGPEFLIYFQGTGAADDSGLPNDRFFAVRPEGSVSTLKIQRTERGDSAVYLCASSLGTGLTGELFFGEGSRLTVL.

The chain carries TRBV6-1 and TRBJ2-3; D call uncertain. The CDR3 extends over 12 amino acids. V was shortened by 3 bases and J by 8 bases, with 9 bases between the two germline ends. Germline CDR1 reads MNHNS; CDR2 reads SASEGT. Written as DNA, the CDR3 is TGTGCCAGCAGTGAGAGTCAAGCTACGCAGTATTTT. Its translation is CASSESQATQYF.

This rearrangement joins TRBV4-1 to TRBJ2-7; 8 nucleotides agree with TRBD2. Looked up from germline, CDR1 is MGHRA and CDR2 is YSYEKL. The CDR3 has 14 amino acids. V trimming: 3 bases; J trimming: 6 bases; junction bases outside the gene matches: 7. The CDR3 sequence: CASSQGLGPIEQYF. CDR3 DNA sequence: TGCGCCAGCAGCCAGGGACTAGGTCCTATCGAGCAGTACTTC.

This clone was detected a few times. J is TRBJ2-1 and V is TRBV6-1; possible D gene TRBD2, 5 bases. In germline, CDR1 is MNHNS, CDR2 SASEGT. The ends were cut back, 5 bases at V and 8 bases at J, with 19 bases in the middle. The CDR3 spans 15 residues. The CDR3 nucleotides read TGTGCCAGCAGTACACACCCCACGGGAAGCGATGAGCAGTTCTTC. Amino acid sequence: CASSTHPTGSDEQFF.

The rearrangement uses TRBV29-1 and TRBJ1-2; D remains unclear. The CDR3 runs to 13 residues. Per the germline V gene, CDR1 is SQVTM and CDR2 is ANQGSEA. Deletions cut 6 bases from V and 7 bases from J, with 18 bases between. This CDR3 reads CSVSRSGAGGYTF. The DNA for the CDR3 is TGCAGCGTCTCCAGGAGCGGTGCCGGTGGCTACACCTTC.

This clone turned up a few times. V usage is TRBV6-5 and J usage is TRBJ2-7; 9 bases agree with TRBD2. Trimming at V came to 7 bases and at J to 3 bases, leaving 7 bases not matched to a gene. The germline V gene has CDR1 MNHEY and CDR2 SVGAGI. This CDR3 spans 14 amino acids. This CDR3 is CASTTTSGVYEQYF. The CDR3 DNA follows: TGTGCCAGCACCACGACTAGCGGTGTCTACGAGCAGTACTTC.

The genes are TRBV27 and TRBJ2-3; tentatively, D is TRBD2 (6 bases). This CDR3 has 15 residues. Trimming cost V 8 bases and J 0 bases, with 15 bases left between them. Germline V gene data show CDR1 as MNHEY and CDR2 as SMNVEV (reference sequence). The DNA for the CDR3 is TGTGCCAGCTGGGGGGAGGACTCTAGCACAGATACGCAGTATTTT. This sequence encodes CASWGEDSSTDTQYF.

The rearrangement uses TRBV19 and TRBJ1-2, with a tentative D call TRBD1 (6 bases). The CDR3 has 14 amino acids. Germline CDR1 and CDR2: LNHDA and SQIVND (reference sequence). Trimming left V 7 bases short and J 5 bases short, with 17 bases between. The CDR3 here is CASIPDRDGYGYTF. CDR3 nucleotides: TGTGCCAGTATCCCGGACAGAGATGGTTATGGCTACACCTTC.

This chain uses TRBV10-3 with TRBJ2-7, with 10 bases aligning to TRBD2. V lost 0 bases and J lost 1; bases outside the gene matches: 6. The CDR3 has 17 amino acids. Germline CDR1 reads ENHRY; CDR2 reads SYGVKD. Written as DNA, the CDR3 is TGTGCCATCAGTGAGTCGGGGATAGCGGGAGGATCCTACGAGCAGTACTTC. This translates into CAISESGIAGGSYEQYF.

The chain has TRBV29-1 and TRBJ2-3; 9 bases are shared with TRBD2. This CDR3 spans 15 amino acids. The V gene's germline CDR1 is SQVTM and CDR2 ANQGSEA. The J segment lost 1 base and the V segment lost 1 base, leaving 3 bases of the junction unmatched. DNA of the CDR3: TGCAGCGTTGAAGGGGGACTAGCACGCACAGATACGCAGTATTTT. It translates to CSVEGGLARTDTQYF.

The V call is TRBV18, the J call TRBJ1-6; a possible D gene is TRBD1 (6 bases). The germline V gene has CDR1 KGHSH and CDR2 LQKENI. Trimming pared 3 bases from V and 10 bases from J, leaving 22 bases between. CDR3 size: 17 residues. This CDR3 is CASSPYTPGQSGSPLHF. The CDR3 DNA reads as TGTGCCAGCTCACCTTACACGCCAGGACAGAGTGGATCACCCCTCCACTTT.